The 18 T cell receptor beta chains reported below all come from one sample, sequenced in a study of human T cells and chemical hapten exposure. TCRdb passed the RACE reads through MiXCR, listing each CDR3 protein once. Among about 360,000 distinct CDR3 sequences, around 7% were seen once, and the ten largest hold around 8.4%. Time point meaning: patch test 1, 2 weeks after DPC sensitization. Treatment of the sample: therapeutic diphenylcyclopropenone sensitization with weekly scalp DPC. The material sequenced was whole blood, taken in connection with sensitization to the hapten diphenylcyclopropenone (DPC). These receptor sequences come from a woman aged 18 to 35 with alopecia areata. Some clones in this sample may be carry-over from other donors' samples.

The chain joins TRBV29-1 to TRBJ1-2; possibly TRBD1 for D (6 bases). CDR3 length equals 13 residues. V was cut by 4 bases and J by 4 bases, with 13 bases left in between. CDR1 and CDR2 (germline): SQVTM, ANQGSEA. The CDR3 DNA reads TGCAGCGTTGTTTTAGGGGGGGCCTATGGCTACACCTTC. Translated: CSVVLGGAYGYTF.

This clonotype was seen many times. The chain employs TRBV27 and TRBJ2-7; D may be TRBD2 (6 bases). Per the germline V gene, CDR1 is MNHEY and CDR2 is SMNVEV (reference sequence). CDR3 length: 15 residues. V was shortened by 2 bases and J by 2 bases, with 13 bases between the two germline ends. Written as DNA, the CDR3 is TGTGCCAGCAGTTTAGCGGGGTCCGGCACCTACGAGCAGTACTTC. This encodes CASSLAGSGTYEQYF.

This clonotype was picked up a small number of times. The chain is built from TRBV29-1 and TRBJ2-3; 14 positions agree with TRBD2. The germline V gene encodes CDR1 SQVTM and CDR2 ANQGSEA. Losses at the gene ends were 1 base for V and 4 bases for J; bases not matched to a gene: 4. This CDR3 comprises 16 residues. CDR3 loop: CSVEGTSGGPSDTQYF. DNA of the CDR3: TGCAGCGTTGAAGGGACTAGCGGGGGGCCGTCAGATACGCAGTATTTT.

This clonotype has at least ten counts. The chain uses TRBV12-3 or TRBV12-4 and TRBJ2-3, with D uncertain. The V gene lost 3 bases and the J gene lost 0 bases, with 13 bases spanning the gap. The CDR3 sequence is 16 residues long. The CDR3 loop reads CASSLGSSSSTDTQYF. As DNA, the CDR3 is TGTGCCAGCAGTTTGGGGTCTTCGTCTAGCACAGATACGCAGTATTTT.

The sample holds many counts of this clonotype. The chain is built from TRBV5-4 and TRBJ2-7; D is undetermined. Germline V gene sequence: CDR1 SGHNT, CDR2 YYREEE (reference sequence). V was clipped by 10 bases and J by 3 bases, with 20 bases between them. This CDR3 spans 14 amino acids. CDR3 in DNA: TGTGCCTGGGCCGCCGACCTCTCCCACTACGAGCAGTACTTC. Amino acid sequence: CAWAADLSHYEQYF.

This clonotype was counted only a few times. The genes are TRBV5-1 and TRBJ1-3; 8 bases agree with TRBD1. The germline V gene has CDR1 SGHRS and CDR2 YFSETQ. V lost 4 bases and J lost 5; bases outside the gene matches: 8. The CDR3 extends over 15 amino acids. Written as DNA, the CDR3 is TGCGCCAGCAGCGCGGACAGGGAAACCCGAAACACCATATATTTT. As protein: CASSADRETRNTIYF.

This clonotype was seen ten or more times. The genes are TRBV7-2 and TRBJ2-7; 9 nucleotides line up with TRBD1. Germline V gene data show CDR1 as SGHTA and CDR2 as FQGNSA. The CDR3 runs 14 residues. After removal of 4 bases from V and 4 bases from J, the junction contained 5 bases not matched to a gene. CDR3 in DNA: TGTGCCAGCAGCTGGGGGGGACAGGGATACGAGCAGTACTTC. Its protein product is CASSWGGQGYEQYF.

This clonotype showed up just a few times. The chain is built from TRBV20-1 and TRBJ2-4; D unresolved. The CDR3 covers 15 residues. Germline CDR1 DFQATT, CDR2 SNEGSKA (reference sequence). Trimming removed 0 bases at V and 4 bases at J, with 13 bases between. The CDR3 DNA reads as TGCAGTGCTAGAGATCTGCAACCCCGAAAAAACATTCAGTACTTC. It encodes CSARDLQPRKNIQYF.

In this sample, this clonotype turned up many times. V gene TRBV4-1 combines with J gene TRBJ2-7; D might be TRBD2 (6 bases). The V end lost 3 bases, the J end lost 2 bases, and 17 bases lay between the germline ends. CDR1 MGHRA and CDR2 YSYEKL come from the germline V gene. The length of the CDR3 is 16 residues. This CDR3 is CASSQEPGLYPYEQYF. CDR3 nucleotides: TGCGCCAGCAGCCAGGAACCGGGACTTTACCCCTACGAGCAGTACTTC.

This clonotype was seen at least ten times. The J gene is TRBJ2-6, the V gene TRBV18, with 10 bases lining up with TRBD1. CDR1 is KGHSH and CDR2 is LQKENI in the germline V gene. The CDR3 has 17 amino acids. V shed 5 bases and J 4 bases; nucleotides not matched to a gene: 8. CDR3: CASSGRDRGSGANVLTF. DNA of the CDR3: TGTGCCAGCTCAGGCCGGGACAGGGGTTCCGGGGCCAACGTCCTGACTTTC.

This clonotype came up many times. The chain is built from TRBV6-2 or TRBV6-3 and TRBJ2-3; D possibly corresponds to TRBD1 (6 bases). V was cut by 6 bases and J by 6 bases, with 19 bases left in between. Per the germline V gene, CDR1 is MNHEY and CDR2 is SVGEGT. This CDR3 comprises 15 residues. This CDR3 reads CASRPGHQDMDTQYF. DNA for the CDR3: TGTGCCAGCAGACCGGGACACCAAGATATGGATACGCAGTATTTT.

J is TRBJ2-3 and V is TRBV5-4; 7 nucleotides match TRBD1. The CDR3 has 15 residues. CDR1 is SGHNT and CDR2 is YYREEE in the germline V gene (reference sequence). After removal of 3 bases from V and 6 bases from J, the junction contained 10 bases not matched to a gene. CDR3 region: CASSWGNMDRDTQYF. The CDR3, as DNA: TGTGCCAGCAGCTGGGGGAACATGGACAGGGATACGCAGTATTTT.

This clonotype was counted between two and nine times. The chain carries TRBV5-1 and TRBJ1-5; tentative D call: TRBD1 (6 bases). The CDR3 is 13 residues long. Trimming cost V 5 bases and J 5 bases, with 11 bases left between them. Germline lookup yields CDR1 SGHRS and CDR2 YFSETQ. The CDR3 region has the DNA TGCGCCAGCAGTAGGGGGATCGATCAGCCCCAGCATTTT. Translation: CASSRGIDQPQHF.

The table lists this clonotype with a few counts. The chain links TRBV6-2 or TRBV6-3 to TRBJ1-5, with 10 positions matching TRBD1. Germline V lookup: CDR1 MNHEY, CDR2 SVGEGT. This CDR3 contains 17 residues. The V segment lost 7 bases and the J segment 0 bases; nucleotides outside the gene matches: 9. CDR3 sequence reads: CASNYRDRGLSNQPQHF. Here the CDR3 DNA reads TGTGCCAGCAACTACCGGGACAGGGGCCTTAGCAATCAGCCCCAGCATTTT.

The V gene is TRBV6-5, the J gene TRBJ2-7, with 8 bases fitting TRBD2. Germline V gives CDR1 MNHEY, CDR2 SVGAGI. Trimming removed 0 bases from V and 7 bases from J; junction bases left unmatched: 8. This CDR3 region has 15 residues. CDR3 DNA sequence: TGTGCCAGCAGTTACTCGATTCGGGGGGGGAGTGAGCAGTACTTC. Translating it yields CASSYSIRGGSEQYF.

This clonotype was found a few times. This chain connects TRBV12-3 or TRBV12-4 to TRBJ1-2, with D possibly matching TRBD1 (6 bases). This CDR3 region has 13 residues. The ends were cut back, 3 bases at V and 7 bases at J, with 12 bases in the middle. The CDR3 loop is CASSLAGASGYTF. CDR3 in DNA: TGTGCCAGCAGTTTGGCAGGGGCGAGTGGCTACACCTTC.

V is TRBV7-2 and J is TRBJ2-3, with a weak D call TRBD1 (5 bases). Germline CDR1 reads SGHTA; CDR2 reads FQGNSA. This CDR3 is built from 15 residues. The V and J ends lost 5 bases and 0 bases respectively, with 12 bases between them. CDR3 loop: CASSQRQYSTDTQYF. CDR3 nucleotide sequence: TGTGCCAGCAGCCAAAGACAGTATAGCACAGATACGCAGTATTTT. Full variable domain (rest looked up from reference TRBV7-2 and TRBJ2-3): GAGVSQSPSNKVTEKGKDVELRCDPISGHTALYWYRQSLGQGLEFLIYFQGNSAPDKSGLPSDRFSAERTGGSVSTLTIQRTQQEDSAVYLCASSQRQYSTDTQYFGPGTRLTVL.

This clonotype was counted many times. The junction and the germline gene differ at one end; a read error may be behind it. The rearrangement links TRBV7-9 to TRBJ2-3; D is perhaps TRBD2 (6 bases). In germline, CDR1 is SEHNR, CDR2 FQNEAQ (reference sequence). The CDR3 has 15 amino acids. CDR3 loop: CASRLGTGGTDTQYF. The DNA for the CDR3 is TGTGCCAGCAGGTTAGGAACGGGGGGCACAGATACGCAGTATTTT.